This entry is about one TCR beta chain. This clone has just one count. This receptor's antigen is unknown. No much larger clone is present one base from it, and per-base qualities are unavailable. Preparation of the library involved the immunoSEQ multiplex PCR assay. The multiplex PCR relied on a mix of 60 forward primers for TCR Vbeta segments and 13 reverse primers for TCR Jbeta segments. Amplification of the CDR3 region of rearranged TCR beta genes was performed with a multiplex PCR assay on genomic DNA. The Illumina HiSeq System was used to sequence the amplified TCR beta libraries as 87-base-pair reads. Per the original workflow: In a later analysis, 70 million to 95 million unique TCR beta chains were counted across the 650 to 750 repertoires, and around 10 million of these chains were shared by at least two donors. To remove PCR and sequencing errors, raw reads were error-corrected and collapsed into unique sequences using a nearest-neighbor algorithm that merged closely related sequences. CDR3 sequences were aligned to IMGT reference sequences to assign V, D and J gene segments. Each retained sequence needed at least a six-nucleotide match to both a V gene segment and a J gene segment. A rearrangement was called productive if the CDR3 had no stop codons and remained in frame with V and J, and every other rearrangement was called non-productive. Following IMGT convention, CDR3 was defined as the stretch from the second conserved V-encoded cysteine to the conserved J-encoded phenylalanine. The earlier analysis of around 640 of the donors excluded sequences that lacked an unambiguous match to a single V gene segment. An earlier analysis of several hundred of the donors classified V segments as functional when productive rearrangements were above 56.7% and as segregating when the standard deviation between donors was above 5%. To diagnose cytomegalovirus status from the catalog of TCR beta chain sequences, a statistical classification framework was built. In a later analysis, V and J genes were assigned by comparing TCR nucleotide sequences against IMGT/GENE-DB human TR gene sequences. In a later analysis, CDR3 sequences and most-parsimonious VDJ recombination scenarios were assigned using the TCRdist pipeline. A later analysis defined each TCR beta chain by its CDR3 amino acid sequence plus V-gene family, and excluded reads lacking a unique V-gene family. As a way to deal with suspected cross-contamination and a sequencing artifact, a later analysis dropped roughly 600 nucleotide sequences that were highly shared and had low generation probability. In a later analysis, a clonal expansion index for each public chain was calculated from normalized within-repertoire ranks of inferred template counts. Generation probabilities in a later analysis came from a VDJ recombination model fitted to out-of-frame rearrangements, and those results were checked against IGoR. A later analysis scored TCR-TCR, TCR-HLA and TCR-CMV co-occurrence with hypergeometric tests, applying a repertoire-size bias correction to TCR pairs. A later analysis estimated false discovery rates by permuting HLA or CMV assignments 20 times. In a later analysis, co-occurring TCRs were grouped with DBSCAN, and TCRdist sequence similarity was added when clustering was performed within HLA-allele-positive subsets. For co-occurrence clustering, repertoires with fewer than 30,000 or more than 120,000 public chains were excluded, along with four to six repertoires with anomalous nucleotide sharing. Not all clones reach the TCRdb copy of this immuneACCESS table, which keeps in-frame sequences only. Checked studies attribute under half of the gap to unresolved V genes and leave the rest unexplained. The V and J calls and clone size come from that table; D and trimming were worked out from the DNA. The sample table records some 130,000 clones; around 77% of these occur just once. Of the sample, around 1.2% falls within the top ten clones.

Relative to germline, V is 1 base shorter and J is 0 bases shorter, with 9 bases between their ends. Its CDR3 holds 15 amino acids, cysteine through phenylalanine. The DNA shown is the 45-base CDR3, in frame from base 1. CDR1 SGHTA and CDR2 FQGNSA were looked up in the germline V gene. This specimen belongs to a study of cytomegalovirus exposure and HLA in healthy donors (dated by TCRdb to about 2017). Looking at the study overall: An earlier analysis of a few hundred of the donors reported approximately 260 Gb of sequence data and 95 million to 120 million unique TCR beta sequences obtained from some 170 million T cells. Donor age, sex, ethnicity and CMV serostatus were collected together with the repertoire data. About 300 gigabases of sequencing data and 70 million to 85 million unique TCR sequences were included in an early release covering roughly 600 HLA-typed donors. An earlier analysis of around 580 of the donors used high-throughput TCR beta sequencing to judge whether each TCR beta V gene segment behaved as functional or pseudogenic. Every repertoire in the discovery cohort had been generated on one and the same sequencing platform. The later analysis used no new phenotypic data to find candidate immune exposures, relying instead on TCR beta sequences and their occurrence across donors. The study aimed to test whether cataloging public T cell receptors could reveal signatures of past pathogen exposure. The study profiled the T cell repertoires of 550 to 700 subjects by immunosequencing and related them to cytomegalovirus serostatus. Four or five DR-DQ haplotypes were handled as single units for association and clustering because linkage in the cohort was strong. The number of typed donors differed by locus: 629-630 for A, B, C, DRB1 and DQB1; 522 for DQA1; 606 for DPA1; and approximately 450 for DPB1. A separate validation cohort of 100 to 150 different subjects was used in addition to the approximately 700-subject first cohort. The study combined high-throughput TCR immunosequencing, statistical association of individual TCRs with disease status, and machine learning to predict cytomegalovirus infection status. HLA typing covered class I and class II loci at four-digit resolution. Among about 360 genotyped donors of the cohort, an average of around 240,000 unique TCR beta nucleotide sequences were sequenced per donor, around a sixth of them non-productive. Among the roughly 400 genotyped donors, about 85% belonged to the genetic ancestry cluster associated with self-reported Caucasian donors. In a later genetic analysis, genome-wide SNP genotypes for about 65% of the roughly 670 donors were used, and that subset was treated as a discovery cohort. In a later analysis, previously published TCR beta repertoires from 666 donors were re-analyzed and high-resolution HLA genotyping was added so that TCR occurrence patterns could be studied. Overall results and qualifications from the work: In vitro tests confirmed that a few of the cytomegalovirus-associated TCR beta chains recognize cytomegalovirus antigens. Specific HLA alleles were associated with 16,951 TCR beta sequences at a false discovery rate of 0.05 in a later analysis. In an earlier analysis of 450 to 750 of the donors, most TCR beta V segments appeared in productive rearrangements about 87% or about 30% of the time, broadly matching IMGT annotations. Assigning TCR associations to individual alleles was difficult when HLA alleles, especially DR and DQ, strongly co-occurred. Only TCR beta chains were sequenced in this cohort, and the absence of alpha or paired-chain data limited detectable features. Correlated functional status among segregating V segments might be attributable to linkage disequilibrium, but an unknown experimental factor could not be ruled out. Across donors, most TCR sequences were observed very rarely, whereas some public TCRs were present in many individuals. In the study, approximately 150 TCR beta chains were listed as associated with cytomegalovirus. Most CMV-associated TCR beta chains appeared to be HLA-restricted in a later analysis, and the HLA associations seemed to be driven largely by CMV exposure. Because HLA typing was unavailable for some donors at each locus, only the typed subset was used in association tests. Cytomegalovirus status was reported to be diagnosed by the classifier with high specificity and sensitivity in both the original and validation cohorts. Compared with the 666-donor mean, donors in an Asian-associated ancestry cluster had fewer N-insertions in productive TCRs, according to a later genetic analysis. Some IMGT-functional V segments, including TRBV6-2 and TRBV6-3, could not be distinguished by the 87-base-pair reads and were therefore excluded. The presence/absence analyses assumed that sequencing depth was roughly uniform across donors, and that assumption may not be true. A group of highly shared sequence variants was considered likely to be a technical artifact of the sequencing pipeline. In a later analysis, the rate of TCR association differed among HLA loci, with DRB1 alleles having the most associated TCRs and HLA-C alleles having the fewest. A further reported finding was that TCR beta sequences accurately predicted the HLA-A and HLA-B alleles for most subjects in the first cohort. Over 15 rarely observed V segments, including chromosome 9 orphons, were excluded from the earlier analysis of about 500 of the donors because counts were too low. A later analysis found that HLA-associated TCR beta chains were more clonally expanded and had lower generation probabilities than equally common non-associated chains. A later genetic analysis associated a missense DCLRE1C variant with V-gene and J-gene trimming of TCR beta chains, and an independent cohort replicated the association. CMV serostatus was the only immune exposure information available for the cohort. In a later analysis, several top co-occurrence clusters were reported to appear linked to parvovirus B19, influenza, CMV and Epstein-Barr virus. The authors suggested that the approach could potentially be generalized to other disease states and immunological phenotypes.

The cohort was made up of roughly 670 healthy bone marrow donors. Cohort members were all nominally healthy when sampled, although unrecorded immune exposures were likely present. The donor was CMV seronegative and was included in the group of 352 seronegative cohort members. Every donor gave a peripheral blood sample, and the peripheral blood mononuclear cells from that sample were used for TCR beta sequencing. The Qiagen DNeasy Blood Extraction Kit was used to extract genomic DNA from the blood cell samples. The chain uses TRBV7-2 and TRBJ1-2; the D segment cannot be called with confidence. This receptor was identified in a man aged 50-60 years in good health and CMV-seronegative. Sequencing was carried out using PBMCs. The CDR3 is CASSLVARANYGYTF. DNA sequence: TGTGCCAGCAGCTTAGTAGCAAGAGCTAACTATGGCTACACCTTC.